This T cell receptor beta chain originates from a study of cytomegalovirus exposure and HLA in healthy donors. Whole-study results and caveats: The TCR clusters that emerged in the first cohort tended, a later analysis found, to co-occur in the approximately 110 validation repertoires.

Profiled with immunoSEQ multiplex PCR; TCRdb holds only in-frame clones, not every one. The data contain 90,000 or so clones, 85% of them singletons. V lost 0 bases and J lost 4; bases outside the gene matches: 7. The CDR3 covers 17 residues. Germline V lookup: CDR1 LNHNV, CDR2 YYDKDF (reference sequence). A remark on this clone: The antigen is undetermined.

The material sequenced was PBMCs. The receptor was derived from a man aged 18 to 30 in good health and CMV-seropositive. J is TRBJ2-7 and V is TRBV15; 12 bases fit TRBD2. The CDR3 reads CATSRDRLAGEEYEQYF. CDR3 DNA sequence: TGTGCCACCAGCAGAGATCGACTAGCGGGAGAGGAATACGAGCAGTACTTC.